This is a list of T cell receptor beta chains from one sample in a study of blood T cell repertoires in COVID-19. Clones were read by immunoSEQ multiplex PCR, and TCRdb kept only the in-frame ones, dropping some. Here the sample spans around 620,000 clones, more than 80% being singletons. The sequenced sample consisted of peripheral blood. The receptors here all came from a woman aged 18-29 years with acute or convalescent COVID-19. CDR3s include the opening cysteine and the closing phenylalanine or tryptophan. D genes are given only for firm matches. The size of a clone is reported for some rows only, either as once, few or many, or as a class for expanded clones.

clone_size,j_call,d_call,v_call,cdr3_aa,cdr3_nt
NA,TRBJ1-1,NA,TRBV6-5,CATPQGGTEAFF,TGTGCCACCCCTCAGGGAGGCACTGAAGCTTTCTTT
NA,TRBJ1-2,TRBD1,TRBV7-9,CASSFPGQGYGYTF,TGTGCCAGCAGCTTCCCCGGACAGGGATATGGCTACACCTTC
NA,TRBJ1-4,NA,TRBV6-5,CASKMGLSNEKLFF,TGTGCCAGCAAAATGGGCTTGTCTAATGAAAAACTGTTTTTT
NA,TRBJ1-1,NA,TRBV5-3,CARSLPGHRAFF,TGTGCCAGAAGCTTACCGGGACATCGGGCTTTCTTT
NA,TRBJ1-1,NA,TRBV5-1,CASSQIWNTEAFF,TGCGCCAGCAGCCAGATTTGGAACACTGAAGCTTTCTTT
NA,TRBJ2-7,NA,TRBV10-3,CATKLPTSYEQYF,TGTGCCACGAAACTTCCAACCTCCTACGAGCAGTACTTC
NA,TRBJ1-5,TRBD1,TRBV19,CASSGHRGQPQHF,TGTGCCAGTAGTGGACACAGGGGTCAGCCCCAGCATTTT
NA,TRBJ1-1,TRBD1,TRBV24-1,CATSVGQGVNTEAFF,TGTGCCACCAGTGTCGGACAGGGCGTGAACACTGAAGCTTTCTTT
NA,TRBJ2-3,TRBD2,TRBV5-1,CASSFLIAGGTPVDTQYF,TGCGCCAGCAGCTTTCTCATAGCGGGGGGGACCCCAGTGGATACGCAGTATTTT
NA,TRBJ2-2,TRBD2,TRBV9,CASSASGGAPGELFF,TGTGCCAGCAGCGCTAGCGGGGGGGCCCCCGGGGAGCTGTTTTTT
NA,TRBJ2-3,TRBD1,TRBV9,CASSVAIGTGLSTDTQYF,TGTGCCAGCAGCGTCGCCATTGGGACAGGGTTAAGCACAGATACGCAGTATTTT
NA,TRBJ1-1,NA,TRBV30,CASDEGVDTEAFF,TGTGCCTCCGACGAAGGGGTGGACACTGAAGCTTTCTTT
NA,TRBJ1-1,NA,TRBV5-6,CASISGGNTEAFF,TGTGCCAGCATCAGCGGGGGGAACACTGAAGCTTTCTTT
NA,TRBJ1-2,TRBD1,TRBV6-5,CASKNRGRSNGYTF,TGTGCCAGCAAGAACAGGGGGCGGTCAAACGGCTACACCTTC
NA,TRBJ2-7,NA,TRBV27,CASSFSDRTPLEQYF,TGTGCCAGCAGTTTTAGCGACCGGACCCCCCTGGAGCAGTACTTC
NA,TRBJ2-7,NA,TRBV7-2,CASSLEQGALYEQYF,TGTGCCAGCAGCTTAGAACAGGGCGCCCTATACGAGCAGTACTTC
NA,TRBJ2-7,TRBD1,TRBV3-1/TRBV3-2,CASSRMDRGSYEQYF,TGTGCCAGCAGCCGAATGGACAGGGGGTCCTACGAGCAGTACTTC
NA,TRBJ1-1,TRBD1,TRBV4-3,CASSHRQGEGTEAFF,TGCGCCAGCAGCCACCGACAGGGGGAGGGCACTGAAGCTTTCTTT
NA,TRBJ1-5,NA,TRBV28,CASSLYWSGGARQPQHF,TGTGCCAGCAGTTTATATTGGTCGGGGGGGGCCCGCCAGCCCCAGCATTTT
few,TRBJ1-1,NA,TRBV6-4,CASSERGEGTEAFF,TGTGCCAGCAGTGAGCGGGGGGAGGGCACTGAAGCTTTCTTT
NA,TRBJ1-6,TRBD1,TRBV24-1,CATSDLWTGIVSYNSPLHF,TGTGCCACCAGTGATCTCTGGACAGGGATAGTATCCTATAATTCACCCCTCCACTTT
few,TRBJ1-2,NA,TRBV30,CAWKGGSGYTF,TGTGCCTGGAAGGGGGGGAGTGGCTACACCTTC
NA,TRBJ2-7,TRBD1,TRBV9,CASSPRTGLYEQYF,TGTGCCAGCAGCCCTCGGACAGGGTTATACGAGCAGTACTTC
NA,TRBJ1-2,NA,TRBV5-1,CASSFLGGDYGYTF,TGCGCCAGCAGCTTTCTTGGCGGCGACTATGGCTACACCTTC
NA,TRBJ1-2,TRBD1,TRBV28,CASSSRQGARGYTF,TGTGCCAGCAGTTCCCGACAGGGGGCGCGCGGCTACACCTTC
NA,TRBJ1-1,NA,TRBV7-6,CASSLQGWRNTEAFF,TGTGCCAGCAGCTTACAGGGGTGGCGGAACACTGAAGCTTTCTTT
NA,TRBJ2-5,TRBD2,TRBV11-2,CASSLDGLAGGPPQETQYF,TGTGCCAGCAGCTTAGATGGACTAGCGGGGGGCCCACCTCAAGAGACCCAGTACTTC
NA,TRBJ2-3,NA,TRBV7-6,CASSLLSGDDTQYF,TGTGCCAGCAGCCTTCTCAGCGGAGACGATACGCAGTATTTT
NA,TRBJ2-7,NA,TRBV6-5,CATPPTGSYEQYF,TGTGCCACCCCCCCTACAGGGTCCTACGAGCAGTACTTC
NA,TRBJ1-2,TRBD1,TRBV15,CATSRGDRGDYGYTF,TGTGCCACCAGCAGGGGGGACAGGGGCGACTATGGCTACACCTTC
NA,TRBJ1-1,NA,TRBV18,CASSPGQGTEAFF,TGTGCCAGCTCACCGGGGCAGGGAACTGAAGCTTTCTTT
NA,TRBJ1-1,NA,TRBV7-2,CASSPPGILNTEAFF,TGTGCCAGCAGTCCTCCGGGGATCTTGAACACTGAAGCTTTCTTT
NA,TRBJ1-3,TRBD1,TRBV29-1,CSALGQGAGNTIYF,TGCAGCGCTCTAGGACAGGGGGCTGGAAACACCATATATTTT
NA,TRBJ1-1,TRBD1,TRBV5-4,CASSNRDRNTEAFF,TGTGCCAGCAGCAACAGGGACAGAAACACTGAAGCTTTCTTT
NA,TRBJ2-2,NA,TRBV5-6,CASSLAVGVANTGELFF,TGTGCCAGCAGCTTGGCGGTGGGAGTGGCGAACACCGGGGAGCTGTTTTTT
NA,TRBJ2-1,TRBD2,TRBV28,CASSSGLAGGRRFF,TGTGCCAGCAGCTCCGGACTAGCGGGGGGCCGCCGGTTCTTC
NA,TRBJ1-2,NA,TRBV9,CASSATDRSYGYTF,TGTGCCAGCAGCGCAACTGACAGGAGCTATGGCTACACCTTC
NA,TRBJ2-7,TRBD1,TRBV12-5,CASGLVLGDSRHSYEQYF,TGTGCTAGTGGTTTGGTTCTGGGGGACAGCCGACACTCCTACGAGCAGTACTTC
NA,TRBJ2-7,NA,TRBV28,CASSLSGSSYEQYF,TGTGCCAGCAGTTTATCAGGGTCCTCCTACGAGCAGTACTTC
NA,TRBJ1-2,NA,TRBV18,CASSPAGINYGYTF,TGTGCCAGCTCACCCGCGGGGATTAACTATGGCTACACCTTC
NA,TRBJ2-1,TRBD1,TRBV15,CATSRGGSTGLLQFF,TGTGCCACCAGCAGAGGGGGTTCGACAGGGCTCTTGCAGTTCTTC
NA,TRBJ1-2,NA,TRBV25-1,CASSEFWAISGYTF,TGTGCCAGCAGTGAATTCTGGGCGATTAGTGGCTACACCTTC
NA,TRBJ1-2,NA,TRBV5-1,CASSLGTEFHYGYTF,TGCGCCAGCAGCTTGGGTACAGAGTTTCACTATGGCTACACCTTC
NA,TRBJ1-1,NA,TRBV9,CASSVGRTENTEAFF,TGTGCCAGCAGCGTAGGACGGACAGAGAACACTGAAGCTTTCTTT
NA,TRBJ1-1,NA,TRBV7-2,CASSEYRNTEAFF,TGTGCCAGCAGCGAGTACCGGAACACTGAAGCTTTCTTT
NA,TRBJ2-7,NA,TRBV15,CATSRDRAASSYEQYF,TGTGCCACCAGCAGAGATCGAGCGGCGAGCTCCTACGAGCAGTACTTC
NA,TRBJ1-1,TRBD1,TRBV4-1,CASSQGQGLFPEAFF,TGCGCCAGCAGCCAAGGACAGGGGCTATTCCCTGAAGCTTTCTTT
NA,TRBJ1-4,NA,TRBV25-1,CASSEMTGEKLFF,TGTGCCAGCAGTGAAATGACTGGCGAAAAACTGTTTTTT
once,TRBJ1-1,NA,TRBV2,CASSEARWNTEAFF,TGTGCCAGCAGTGAAGCGAGATGGAACACTGAAGCTTTCTTT
NA,TRBJ1-5,TRBD1,TRBV12-3/TRBV12-4,CASSPGQKKPQHF,TGTGCCAGCAGTCCGGGACAGAAGAAGCCCCAGCATTTT
NA,TRBJ1-2,NA,TRBV6-6,CASSYLPREYGYTF,TGTGCCAGCAGTTACCTACCGCGAGAGTATGGCTACACCTTC
once,TRBJ1-2,TRBD1,TRBV5-6,CASSPGTGLYGYTF,TGTGCCAGCAGCCCAGGGACAGGGTTATATGGCTACACCTTC
NA,TRBJ2-1,NA,TRBV9,CASSGAGGTFNEQFF,TGTGCCAGCAGCGGTGCAGGCGGGACGTTCAATGAGCAGTTCTTC